These 6 T cell receptor beta chains were all obtained from the same sample, sequenced in a study of HIV-infected patients and healthy controls. All unsorted peripheral T cells were captured because whole blood was used without fractionation. Around 530 ng RNA was reverse transcribed with alpha and beta constant-region primers. Separate chain-specific third strand synthesis with multiplexing indices produced the alpha and beta libraries. TCRdb reprocessed the 5' RACE reads with MiXCR, giving one entry per CDR3 protein. The sample has roughly 10,000 distinct CDR3 sequences, 8% seen once. This specimen was blood, taken before antiretroviral therapy. Every receptor here comes from an adult with HIV infection. The donor label of this sample is uncertain.

This clonotype was seen at least ten times. The chain combines TRBV12-3 or TRBV12-4 with TRBJ1-2; no definite D call. The CDR3 extends over 12 amino acids. The V end was cut by 8 bases, the J end by 1 base, with 8 bases between. The CDR3, as DNA: TGTGCCAGCGCCTGGGATAACTATGGCTACACCTTC. It is translated as CASAWDNYGYTF.

This clonotype was seen many times. This CDR3 reads CSARDPGNYGYTF. For the CDR3, the DNA is TGCAGCGCCCGGGACCCGGGGAACTATGGCTACACCTTC. The chain couples TRBV29-1 to TRBJ1-2; D may be TRBD1 (5 bases). Trimming cost V 7 bases and J 2 bases, with 14 bases left between them. CDR1 SQVTM and CDR2 ANQGSEA come from the germline V gene. The CDR3 is 13 residues long.

This clonotype was seen once. The V gene is TRBV19, the J gene TRBJ1-5; a possible D gene is TRBD1 (6 bases). CDR3 length: 15 amino acids. Germline V lookup: CDR1 LNHDA, CDR2 SQIVND (reference sequence). Trimming left V 7 bases short and J 1 base short, with 14 bases between. The CDR3 protein is CASKQGGLSNQPQHF. DNA of the CDR3: TGTGCCAGTAAACAAGGGGGTCTGAGCAATCAGCCCCAGCATTTT.

The sample holds many counts of this clonotype. Because it lacks the conserved phenylalanine or tryptophan at the end, this CDR3 is likely a read error. The gene calls are TRBV4-1 and TRBJ2-1; no definite D call. There are 16 residues in the CDR3. The V gene's germline CDR1 is MGHRA and CDR2 YSYEKL. Deletions cut 5 bases from V and 1 base from J, with 15 bases between. CDR3 nucleotides: TGCGCCAGCAGCTCCCGGCCCTTTAGTTCCTACAATGAGCAGTTCCTC. Translation gives CASSSRPFSSYNEQFL.

This clonotype was detected ten times or more. The chain employs TRBV2 and TRBJ1-2; the D is unclear. This CDR3 has 16 residues. V lost 3 bases to trimming and J lost 2 bases, with 16 bases between them. Germline V gene data show CDR1 as SNHLY and CDR2 as FYNNEI. CDR3 coding DNA: TGTGCCAGCAGTGAGTACCTCGGACCACTCAACTATGGCTACACCTTC. The encoded protein is CASSEYLGPLNYGYTF.

This clonotype was recorded at least ten times. CDR3 DNA sequence: TGTGCCAGCAGCCCGGTAGCGGGAGGTAGGGATGAGCAGTTCTTC. Residues: CASSPVAGGRDEQFF. The chain links TRBV3-1 to TRBJ2-1; TRBD2 matches at 10 bases. V was clipped by 4 bases and J by 8 bases; unmatched bases: 8. Germline assignment: CDR1 LGHDT and CDR2 YNNKEL (reference sequence). This CDR3 contains 15 residues.